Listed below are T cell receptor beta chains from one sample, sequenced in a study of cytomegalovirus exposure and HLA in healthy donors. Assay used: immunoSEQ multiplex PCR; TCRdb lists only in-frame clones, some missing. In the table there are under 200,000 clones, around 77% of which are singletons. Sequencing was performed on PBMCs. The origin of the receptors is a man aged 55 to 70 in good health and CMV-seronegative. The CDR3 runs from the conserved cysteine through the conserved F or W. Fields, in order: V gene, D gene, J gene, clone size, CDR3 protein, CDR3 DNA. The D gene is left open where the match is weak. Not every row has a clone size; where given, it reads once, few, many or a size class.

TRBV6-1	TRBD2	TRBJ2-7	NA	CASSVGLAGEFDEQYF	TGTGCCAGCAGTGTTGGGCTAGCGGGAGAATTCGACGAGCAGTACTTC
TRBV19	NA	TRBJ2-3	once	CASSIRVTTDTQYF	TGTGCCAGTAGTATCAGGGTAACCACAGATACGCAGTATTTT
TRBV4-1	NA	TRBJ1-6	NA	CASSQDWLVTPNSPLNF	TGCGCCAGCAGCCAAGATTGGCTGGTCACCCCGAATTCACCCCTCAACTTT
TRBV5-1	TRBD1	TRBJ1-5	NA	CASSLSGGDQPQHF	TGCGCCAGCAGCTTGTCAGGGGGCGATCAGCCCCAGCATTTT
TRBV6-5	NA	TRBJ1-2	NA	CASSPTGYGYTF	TGTGCCAGCAGTCCAACAGGGTATGGCTACACCTTC
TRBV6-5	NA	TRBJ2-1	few	CASSLRGTNEQFF	TGTGCCAGCAGTTTACGGGGGACCAATGAGCAGTTCTTC
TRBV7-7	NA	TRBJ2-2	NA	CASSLILGAGELFF	TGTGCCAGCAGCTTAATTCTCGGGGCCGGGGAGCTGTTTTTT
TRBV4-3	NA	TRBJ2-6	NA	CASSQGLVSGANVLTF	TGCGCCAGCAGCCAGGGACTGGTCTCTGGGGCCAACGTCCTGACTTTC
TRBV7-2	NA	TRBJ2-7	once	CASSLTTYEQYF	TGTGCCAGCAGCTTAACAACCTACGAGCAGTACTTC
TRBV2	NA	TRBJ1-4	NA	CASSRGSGEKLFF	TGTGCCAGCAGTCGGGGGTCGGGTGAAAAACTGTTTTTT
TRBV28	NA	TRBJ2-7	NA	CASSLAGVWYEQYF	TGTGCCAGCAGTTTGGCAGGGGTTTGGTACGAGCAGTACTTC
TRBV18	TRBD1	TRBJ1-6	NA	CASSPQGANSPLHF	TGTGCCAGCTCACCGCAGGGGGCAAATTCACCCCTCCACTTT
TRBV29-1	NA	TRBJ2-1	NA	CSVGGGEQFF	TGCAGCGTTGGAGGAGGCGAGCAGTTCTTC
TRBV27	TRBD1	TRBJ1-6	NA	CASSGQDSYNSPLHF	TGTGCCAGCAGTGGACAGGACTCCTATAATTCACCCCTCCACTTT
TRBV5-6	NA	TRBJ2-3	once	CASSFGVKGTDTQYF	TGTGCCAGCAGCTTCGGAGTAAAGGGCACAGATACGCAGTATTTT
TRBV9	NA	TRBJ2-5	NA	CASSVVAGIVETQYF	TGTGCCAGCAGCGTAGTCGCAGGGATTGTGGAGACCCAGTACTTC
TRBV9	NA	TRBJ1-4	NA	CASSADSATNEKLFF	TGTGCCAGCAGCGCCGACAGTGCAACTAATGAAAAACTGTTTTTT
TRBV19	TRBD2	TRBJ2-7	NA	CASSMSGGNYEQYF	TGTGCCAGTAGTATGAGCGGGGGAAACTACGAGCAGTACTTC
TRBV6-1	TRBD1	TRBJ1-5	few	CASGQGFNQPQHF	TGTGCCAGTGGACAGGGTTTCAATCAGCCCCAGCATTTT
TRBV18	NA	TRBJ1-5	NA	CASSPGGPNQPQHF	TGTGCCAGCTCACCGGGGGGGCCCAATCAGCCCCAGCATTTT
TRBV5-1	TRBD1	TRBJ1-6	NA	CASSFQGASNSPLHF	TGCGCCAGCAGCTTCCAGGGGGCATCGAATTCACCCCTCCACTTT
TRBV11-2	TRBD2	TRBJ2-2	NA	CASSSPLAGWNTGELFF	TGTGCCAGCAGCTCCCCCCTAGCGGGGTGGAACACCGGGGAGCTGTTTTTT
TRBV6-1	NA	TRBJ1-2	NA	CASSYNRDGYTF	TGTGCCAGCAGCTACAACAGGGATGGCTACACCTTC
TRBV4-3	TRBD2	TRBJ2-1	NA	CASSQGLLAGQNNEQFF	TGCGCCAGCAGCCAAGGACTCCTAGCGGGCCAAAACAATGAGCAGTTCTTC
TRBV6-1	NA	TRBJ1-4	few	CASRQNEKLFF	TGTGCCAGCAGACAGAACGAAAAACTGTTTTTT
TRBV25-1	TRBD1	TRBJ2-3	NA	CASSDGSRGNTDTQYF	TGTGCCAGCAGTGATGGGAGCAGGGGGAACACAGATACGCAGTATTTT